The rows below give T cell receptor beta chains drawn from one sample of a study of CD4 T cells in relation to SARS-CoV-2 and coronaviruses. These receptors' targets are unknown. TCRdb's copy holds only in-frame clones and misses some; the assay was immunoSEQ multiplex PCR. The table includes about 43,000 clones, around 79% detected once. Sequences were obtained from naive CD4+ T cells from PBMCs, cultured in vitro. The receptors shown here come from an adult with COVID-19. Each CDR3 is given with its conserved first and last residue. A D gene is named only where the DNA matches it firmly. Size is omitted from some rows. Given values are once, few, many or a class for expanded clones.

>TRBV30|TRBD2|TRBJ2-7|.|14
CAWSKRLAGDEQYF
TGTGCCTGGAGTAAACGGCTAGCGGGAGACGAGCAGTACTTC
>TRBV4-1|TRBD1|TRBJ2-2|.|18
CASSQARTGGAYTGELFF
TGCGCCAGCAGCCAAGCACGGACAGGGGGCGCGTATACCGGGGAGCTGTTTTTT
>TRBV7-3|.|TRBJ1-6|once|13
CASSLLRNSPLHF
TGTGCCAGCAGTCTATTGCGAAATTCACCCCTCCACTTT
>TRBV3-1/TRBV3-2|TRBD2|TRBJ2-1|.|15
CASSQDQRGYNEQFF
TGTGCCAGCAGCCAAGACCAGCGGGGCTACAATGAGCAGTTCTTC
>TRBV7-8|TRBD1|TRBJ1-6|.|18
CASSSTNLGTVYNSPLHF
TGTGCCAGCAGCTCCACTAACCTCGGGACAGTCTATAATTCACCCCTCCACTTT
>TRBV27|.|TRBJ1-2|.|12
CASSPTGKRYTF
TGTGCCAGCAGCCCTACAGGGAAGAGGTACACCTTC
>TRBV7-2|TRBD1|TRBJ1-1|.|15
CASSLGDRTNTEAFF
TGTGCCAGCAGCTTAGGGGACAGGACGAACACTGAAGCTTTCTTT
>TRBV5-4|.|TRBJ2-1|.|14
CASSLPPGDNEQFF
TGTGCCAGCAGCTTGCCTCCCGGAGACAATGAGCAGTTCTTC
>TRBV3-1/TRBV3-2|.|TRBJ1-1|few|12
CASTGGDTEAFF
TGTGCCAGCACCGGGGGGGACACTGAAGCTTTCTTT
>TRBV28|.|TRBJ2-7|.|12
CASTQEGHEQYF
TGTGCCAGCACTCAGGAGGGCCACGAGCAGTACTTC
>TRBV19|.|TRBJ1-5|.|16
CASSIDGGLGNQPQHF
TGTGCCAGTAGTATAGACGGGGGGCTTGGGAATCAGCCCCAGCATTTT
>TRBV12-3/TRBV12-4|.|TRBJ2-7|.|12
CASTKDNYEQYF
TGTGCCAGCACTAAAGACAACTACGAGCAGTACTTC
>TRBV3-1/TRBV3-2|.|TRBJ1-4|.|12
CASSPPNEKLFF
TGTGCCAGCAGCCCCCCTAATGAAAAACTGTTTTTT
>TRBV9|.|TRBJ2-1|.|14
CASSVQGNDNEQFF
TGTGCCAGCAGCGTGCAAGGGAACGACAATGAGCAGTTCTTC
>TRBV6-5|TRBD2|TRBJ2-7|.|15
CASSYQRGISYEQYF
TGTGCCAGCAGTTACCAGCGGGGAATCTCCTACGAGCAGTACTTC
>TRBV12-3/TRBV12-4|.|TRBJ2-5|.|11
CASSPEETQYF
TGTGCCAGCAGTCCCGAAGAGACCCAGTACTTC
>TRBV19|.|TRBJ2-7|.|12
CASSQGPHEQYF
TGTGCCAGTAGCCAAGGTCCCCACGAGCAGTACTTC
>TRBV3-1/TRBV3-2|TRBD2|TRBJ2-4|.|13
CASSQGGRDIQYF
TGTGCCAGCAGCCAAGGAGGGAGGGACATTCAGTACTTC
>TRBV28|TRBD2|TRBJ2-3|.|20
CASSLYGQGRASGSMDTQYF
TGTGCCAGCAGTTTATACGGACAGGGAAGGGCTAGCGGGAGTATGGATACGCAGTATTTT
>TRBV5-6|TRBD1|TRBJ1-3|.|16
CASSLLRRGSGNTIYF
TGTGCCAGCAGCTTGCTTCGCAGGGGGTCTGGAAACACCATATATTTT
>TRBV7-2|.|TRBJ2-7|.|14
CASSSPPASYEQYF
TGTGCCAGCAGCAGCCCGCCGGCGAGCTACGAGCAGTACTTC
>TRBV30|TRBD2|TRBJ2-7|.|11
CATGTRSEQYF
TGTGCCACCGGGACTAGAAGCGAGCAGTACTTC
>TRBV9|TRBD2|TRBJ2-3|.|15
CASSVTSGVTDTQYF
TGTGCCAGCAGCGTCACTAGCGGAGTCACAGATACGCAGTATTTT
>TRBV10-3|.|TRBJ2-7|.|12
CAIRVTGHEQYF
TGTGCCATCAGGGTCACGGGCCACGAGCAGTACTTC
>TRBV4-1|TRBD2|TRBJ2-3|.|16
CASSPGRALGSDTQYF
TGCGCCAGCAGCCCCGGGAGGGCCCTCGGCTCAGATACGCAGTATTTT
>TRBV3-1/TRBV3-2|.|TRBJ1-2|.|12
CASSPDGRGYTF
TGTGCCAGCAGCCCGGACGGTCGTGGCTACACCTTC
>TRBV11-2|TRBD1|TRBJ2-3|.|14
CASSFGTVTDTQYF
TGTGCCAGCAGCTTTGGGACAGTCACAGATACGCAGTATTTT
>TRBV6-5|.|TRBJ2-7|.|15
CASSRGGDRGHEQYF
TGTGCCAGCAGCCGCGGCGGGGACAGAGGCCACGAGCAGTACTTC
>TRBV7-2|TRBD2|TRBJ2-5|.|16
CASSIGSLAGQETQYF
TGTGCCAGCAGCATCGGATCGCTAGCGGGGCAAGAGACCCAGTACTTC
>TRBV5-4|TRBD1|TRBJ2-7|once|15
CASSLSTGSFYEQYF
TGTGCCAGCAGCTTGTCGACAGGGTCATTCTACGAGCAGTACTTC
>TRBV7-2|.|TRBJ2-5|.|13
CASSPGTLRTQYF
TGTGCCAGCAGCCCCGGGACCCTAAGGACCCAGTACTTC
>TRBV15|.|TRBJ1-2|.|13
CATSRVGVQGYTF
TGTGCCACCAGCAGAGTGGGGGTGCAAGGCTACACCTTC
>TRBV10-1|.|TRBJ2-3|.|16
CASSESRLAGTDTQYF
TGCGCCAGCAGTGAGTCGAGGCTAGCCGGCACAGATACGCAGTATTTT
>TRBV7-8|TRBD1|TRBJ1-3|.|16
CASSLDRGLRGNTIYF
TGTGCCAGCAGCTTAGACAGGGGTCTAAGAGGAAACACCATATATTTT
>TRBV15|TRBD2|TRBJ2-2|.|15
CATSGLAGVAGELFF
TGTGCCACCAGCGGACTAGCGGGAGTAGCCGGGGAGCTGTTTTTT
>TRBV3-1/TRBV3-2|TRBD1|TRBJ1-1|few|14
CASSQMDRGTEAFF
TGTGCCAGCAGCCAGATGGACAGGGGGACTGAAGCTTTCTTT
>TRBV27|TRBD2|TRBJ2-2|.|22
CASSAWDGGGVIGGRAAGELFF
TGTGCCAGCAGTGCCTGGGACGGGGGCGGGGTCATTGGCGGGAGGGCCGCCGGGGAGCTGTTTTTT
>TRBV11-2|TRBD2|TRBJ2-2|.|13
CASSGSGSGELFF
TGTGCCAGCAGCGGTAGCGGGAGCGGGGAGCTGTTTTTT
>TRBV5-1|TRBD1|TRBJ2-1|.|15
CASSPTGGFYNEQFF
TGCGCCAGCAGCCCGACAGGGGGCTTCTACAATGAGCAGTTCTTC
>TRBV16|TRBD1|TRBJ1-2|.|13
CASVGSTGDGYTF
TGTGCCAGCGTAGGTTCGACAGGGGACGGCTACACCTTC
>TRBV7-9|.|TRBJ2-3|.|15
CASSLSGLYTDTQYF
TGTGCCAGCAGCTTGTCAGGACTCTACACAGATACGCAGTATTTT
>TRBV29-1|TRBD1|TRBJ1-1|.|14
CSVNMGQGNTEAFF
TGCAGCGTCAACATGGGACAGGGGAACACTGAAGCTTTCTTT
>TRBV10-1|.|TRBJ2-7|.|13
CATSRAVRAEQYF
TGCGCCACGTCCCGGGCCGTCCGGGCCGAGCAGTACTTC